A selection of T cell receptor beta chains follows, all from one sample in a study of T cell changes during pregnancy in multiple sclerosis. TCRdb keeps only in-frame clones here, not all; method: immunoSEQ multiplex PCR. The sample shows tens of thousands of clones, approximately 90% of them seen only once. The specimen comprised CD8+ T cells from peripheral blood mononuclear cells, sampled before pregnancy. The receptors here all came from a female donor with multiple sclerosis, enrolled in a pregnancy study. The conserved cysteine and the conserved F or W are not part of the CDR3 here. Each record gives: J gene, V gene, CDR3 length, CDR3 protein.

>TRBJ2-1|TRBV14|13
ASSQPGGDYNEQF
>TRBJ2-7|TRBV7-9|10
ASSPTSYEQY
>TRBJ2-7|TRBV29-1|12
SVRRDRSTYEQY
>TRBJ2-7|TRBV28|16
ASSSPGTGGSHSYEQY
>TRBJ2-7|TRBV4-2|15
ASSQAPGTSGVGEQY
>TRBJ2-5|TRBV13|11
ASSYQGLETQY
>TRBJ2-5|TRBV10-3|11
AISEVGRETQY
>TRBJ1-5|TRBV6-1|12
ASTPDSMLQPQH
>TRBJ1-1|TRBV5-4|10
ASTSRATEAF
>TRBJ2-5|TRBV7-3|14
ASSLNAGGTQETQY
>TRBJ2-6|TRBV7-9|15
ASSSGQGASGANVLT
>TRBJ1-1|TRBV7-2|12
ASSLSRGNTEAF
>TRBJ2-3|TRBV2|15
ASTSRGLAGGFDTQY
>TRBJ2-6|TRBV2|16
ASSESRGQFSGANVLT
>TRBJ1-3|TRBV18|17
ASSLRDRNNYNSGNTIY
>TRBJ2-7|TRBV6-1|13
AGRTGPSKAYEQY
>TRBJ1-5|TRBV19|15
ASGDRGGRIWNQPQH
>TRBJ2-5|TRBV7-9|12
ASRGTGDVETQY
>TRBJ1-1|TRBV5-4|11
ASSVRGTREAF
>TRBJ1-2|TRBV19|12
ASSIMTGLVGYT
>TRBJ2-7|TRBV13|12
ASSPGFALDEQY
>TRBJ1-1|TRBV2|13
ASSEDRGLDTEAF
>TRBJ2-5|TRBV7-9|12
ASSRTGSRETQY
>TRBJ2-3|TRBV4-1|14
ASSLRSSGSTDTQY
>TRBJ2-3|TRBV28|13
ASKGGQRLTDTQY